What follows describes a single T cell receptor (beta chain). Deletions cut 0 bases from V and 2 bases from J, with 14 bases between. CDR3 length equals 17 residues. Per germline, CDR1 LGHNA and CDR2 YSLEER. The sample is drawn from a study of regulatory T cells in long-lasting Graves disease. For TCR beta, libraries came from iRepertoire HTBI primers and Arm-PCR of CDR3 regions. TCRdb recomputed calls from the multiplex PCR reads with MiXCR, one row per CDR3 protein. The data show 510,000 or so distinct CDR3 sequences, with more than 10% seen just once and approximately 9% held by the top ten. Specified time point: newly diagnosed GD, antithyroid drugs for less than 3 months. Extracted RNA from PBMCs served as the source of the TCR library. Recruitment took place at an endocrinology department in Xi'an, China. These data also formed part of another study, on T cells in Graves' hyperthyroidism and ophthalmopathy.

This sequence joins TRBV4-3 and TRBJ1-3, with no clear D. The TCR sequence derives from a woman aged 25 to 39 with Graves disease. The sequencing here drew on peripheral blood mononuclear cells (PBMCs), taken at new diagnosis, from a patient treated with antithyroid drugs. The DNA of the CDR3 is TGCGCCAGCAGCCAAGATCTCCCCCCTCTACCTGGAAACACCATATATTTT. This gives the protein CASSQDLPPLPGNTIYF.